This TCR beta chain originates from a study of response to subunit inactivated influenza vaccine. Whole-study findings and limits: Authors proposed each seasonal influenza vaccination draws in few new T cells.

Turning to this clonotype: Antigen: not known.

V lost 5 bases, J lost 4 bases, and 7 bases stayed unmatched. The V gene's germline CDR1 is SGHTA and CDR2 FQGNSA. The CDR3 loop spans 14 amino acids. TCRdb re-called the RT-PCR reads through MiXCR, storing one row per CDR3 protein. The table records about 300,000 distinct CDR3 sequences, about a fifth of them present only once. The receptor was derived from a man in his fifties or sixties who received an inactivated influenza vaccine. The sample in question was PBMCs from blood, obtained about 20 months after vaccination. This chain joins TRBV7-2 and TRBJ1-2; 7 bases are a match to TRBD1. CDR3 sequence (DNA): TGTGCCAGCAGCCCTAGGACAGGTTCCTATGGCTACACCTTC. Protein product: CASSPRTGSYGYTF.